This TCR beta chain stems from a study of glioma-infiltrating T cells. Study observations and caveats: Only very few CDR3 sequences appeared in both tissue and blood. Non-neoplastic patients had below-expected tissue-blood divergence, while all gliomas exceeded expectation.

Germline CDR1 is MDHEN and CDR2 is SYDVKM. The CDR3 covers 13 residues. The iRepertoire nested amplicon-rescue multiplex PCR amplified TCR alpha and beta CDR3s from RNA. Input was 100-400 ng of tissue mRNA or PBMC total RNA. In TCRdb, the multiplex PCR reads were re-called with MiXCR into one record per CDR3 protein. The sample records about 140,000 distinct CDR3 sequences, about 39% being singletons. Concerning this clonotype itself: Its antigen remains unknown. At one end the junction does not follow the germline gene, possibly because of a read error.

The clonotype comes from a human donor with low-grade glioma or glioblastoma, undergoing nonglioma brain surgery, or in good health (not recorded which). Sequenced input: glioma tissue, nonneoplastic brain tissue, or PBMCs (not recorded which). The chain joins TRBV28 to TRBJ2-5; D gene unclear. This CDR3 is CANSLYIEKTQYF. The CDR3 DNA reads as TGTGCCAACAGTTTATACATTGAAAAGACCCAGTACTTC.